These T cell receptor beta chains were read from a single sample in a study of early T cells in non-severe SARS-CoV-2 infection. A single record per CDR3 protein comes from TCRdb applying MiXCR to the 5' RACE reads. The table has 86,000 or so distinct CDR3 sequences, around 15% seen once. What was sequenced was whole blood. Receptors originate from an adult who was a healthcare worker with PCR-confirmed SARS-CoV-2 infection or an uninfected control (not recorded which). CDR3s include the opening cysteine and the closing phenylalanine or tryptophan. The order of the fields is V gene, clone size, CDR3 length, D gene, J gene, CDR3 protein, CDR3 DNA. The D gene is left open where the match is weak. The listing skips clone size in some rows; elsewhere it reads once, few, many or a size class.

TRBV29-1	.	14	.	TRBJ2-1	CSVGHTMRRGEQFF	TGCAGCGTTGGGCACACTATGAGGCGGGGAGAGCAGTTCTTC
TRBV10-1	many	17	.	TRBJ1-1	CASSAWEGTPMNTEAFF	TGCGCCAGCAGTGCATGGGAGGGGACTCCAATGAACACTGAAGCTTTCTTT
TRBV6-5	few	18	.	TRBJ1-1	CASSYDSLRAGVNTEAFF	TGTGCCAGCAGTTACGACTCTCTCAGGGCAGGGGTGAACACTGAAGCTTTCTTT
TRBV6-5	many	14	.	TRBJ1-4	CASSPGGAGEKLFF	TGTGCCAGCAGCCCCGGTGGGGCGGGTGAAAAACTGTTTTTT
TRBV29-1	few	12	.	TRBJ2-3	CSVEDSTDTQYF	TGCAGCGTTGAAGACAGCACAGATACGCAGTATTTT
TRBV4-1	few	15	.	TRBJ1-4	CASSPESTVREKLFF	TGCGCCAGCAGTCCTGAAAGCACGGTACGGGAAAAACTGTTTTTT
TRBV5-1	.	15	.	TRBJ2-6	CASSLTETGANVLTF	TGCGCCAGCAGCTTGACAGAGACTGGGGCCAACGTCCTGACTTTC
TRBV6-5	.	14	.	TRBJ2-3	CASSYGQGTDTQYF	TGTGCCAGCAGTTATGGGCAGGGAACAGATACGCAGTATTTT
TRBV18	many	11	.	TRBJ2-7	CASFSSYEQYF	TGTGCCAGCTTTTCCTCCTACGAGCAGTACTTC
TRBV27	.	17	.	TRBJ1-4	CASASMGPLATNQKLFF	TGTGCCAGCGCCTCAATGGGGCCGCTAGCAACTAATCAAAAACTGTTTTTT
TRBV5-1	.	15	.	TRBJ1-6	CASSLGTADNSPLHF	TGCGCCAGCAGCTTGGGGACGGCCGATAATTCACCCCTCCACTTT
TRBV7-9	.	14	.	TRBJ1-3	CASSFPGIVDTIYF	TGTGCCAGCAGCTTTCCAGGGATTGTGGACACCATATATTTT
TRBV12-3/TRBV12-4	few	13	.	TRBJ2-1	CASSRDIQGEQFF	TGTGCCAGCAGCCGCGACATTCAGGGTGAGCAGTTCTTC
TRBV29-1	few	15	.	TRBJ1-1	CSVEDTGGRNTEAFF	TGCAGCGTTGAAGATACCGGGGGTCGGAACACTGAAGCTTTCTTT
TRBV11-1	.	14	TRBD2	TRBJ2-7	CASSFGTSGYEQYF	TGTGCCAGCAGCTTCGGGACTAGCGGCTACGAGCAGTACTTC
TRBV20-1	.	15	.	TRBJ2-3	CSASSPPLSTDTQYF	TGCAGTGCATCTTCGCCGCCCCTAAGCACAGATACGCAGTATTTT
TRBV29-1	few	13	TRBD1	TRBJ1-2	CSVERQGVHGYTF	TGCAGCGTTGAGAGACAGGGGGTCCATGGCTACACCTTC
TRBV24-1	.	14	TRBD1	TRBJ1-4	CATSDRGPNEKLFF	TGTGCCACCAGTGACAGGGGGCCTAATGAAAAACTGTTTTTT
TRBV9	many	13	.	TRBJ1-5	CASSVAPHQPQHF	TGTGCCAGCAGCGTAGCTCCCCATCAGCCCCAGCATTTT
TRBV12-3/TRBV12-4	many	12	.	TRBJ2-3	CASSPFTDTQYF	TGTGCCAGCAGTCCCTTCACAGATACGCAGTATTTT
TRBV4-1	many	15	TRBD1	TRBJ2-1	CASSPGQGADNEQFF	TGCGCCAGCAGCCCGGGACAGGGGGCAGATAATGAGCAGTTCTTC
TRBV19	.	16	.	TRBJ1-5	CASSIGPDIRNQPQHF	TGTGCCAGTAGTATAGGGCCAGACATTCGGAATCAGCCCCAGCATTTT
TRBV12-3/TRBV12-4	.	17	TRBD2	TRBJ2-1	CASSPRLAGEKPNEQFF	TGTGCCAGCAGTCCCCGACTAGCGGGGGAGAAACCAAATGAGCAGTTCTTC
TRBV5-1	many	13	.	TRBJ2-7	CASSLSSFGEQYF	TGCGCCAGCAGCTTGAGCTCGTTTGGGGAGCAGTACTTC
TRBV19	.	13	.	TRBJ2-1	CASSIEGYNEQFF	TGTGCCAGTAGTATAGAGGGATACAATGAGCAGTTCTTC
TRBV20-1	many	15	TRBD1	TRBJ1-1	CSARQTGEGNTEAFF	TGCAGTGCTAGACAGACAGGGGAAGGGAACACTGAAGCTTTCTTT
TRBV5-1	.	13	.	TRBJ2-1	CASSLRRDTPQFF	TGCGCCAGCAGCCTTCGTAGGGACACCCCTCAGTTCTTC
TRBV18	many	14	.	TRBJ2-5	CASSPEVTQETQYF	TGTGCCAGCTCACCAGAAGTTACACAAGAGACCCAGTACTTC
TRBV6-5	few	15	TRBD1	TRBJ1-1	CASRRTGEGETEAFF	TGTGCCAGCAGGCGGACAGGGGAAGGGGAAACTGAAGCTTTCTTT
TRBV11-2	.	14	TRBD1	TRBJ1-1	CASSLGTGSTEAFF	TGTGCCAGCAGCTTAGGGACAGGGTCCACTGAAGCTTTCTTT
TRBV5-5	few	15	TRBD2	TRBJ2-1	CASSSPGLAGGPEFF	TGTGCCAGCAGCTCACCGGGACTAGCGGGAGGGCCTGAGTTCTTC
TRBV12-3/TRBV12-4	few	15	.	TRBJ2-1	CASILGLPSYNEQFF	TGTGCCAGCATCCTGGGGCTACCCTCCTACAATGAGCAGTTCTTC
TRBV6-6	many	14	.	TRBJ1-1	CASSYSRHNTEAFF	TGTGCCAGCAGTTACTCGAGGCATAACACTGAAGCTTTCTTT
TRBV11-2	.	17	.	TRBJ2-5	CASSSTPGSRMEETQYF	TGTGCCAGCAGCTCTACGCCCGGGAGCCGGATGGAGGAGACCCAGTACTTC
TRBV7-9	many	14	.	TRBJ2-7	CASSSAGSPYEQYF	TGTGCCAGCAGCTCGGCAGGGAGCCCCTACGAGCAGTACTTC
TRBV29-1	few	12	.	TRBJ2-7	CSARDSGYEQYF	TGCAGCGCCCGGGATAGCGGTTACGAGCAGTACTTC
TRBV29-1	many	14	.	TRBJ2-7	CSVKEGAVAYEQYF	TGCAGCGTTAAGGAGGGGGCGGTTGCCTACGAGCAGTACTTC
TRBV7-9	many	12	.	TRBJ2-7	CASSARAYEQYF	TGTGCCAGCAGCGCCCGGGCCTACGAGCAGTACTTC
TRBV7-9	few	15	TRBD2	TRBJ2-2	CASSSGTSGTGELFF	TGTGCCAGCAGCTCCGGGACTAGCGGCACCGGGGAGCTGTTTTTT
TRBV6-2/TRBV6-3	.	15	.	TRBJ2-1	CASSYAGSSYNEQFF	TGTGCCAGCAGTTACGCCGGGAGTTCCTACAATGAGCAGTTCTTC
TRBV20-1	few	15	.	TRBJ2-3	CSARNWLASTDTQYF	TGCAGTGCTAGAAATTGGCTCGCTAGCACAGATACGCAGTATTTT
TRBV7-2	.	13	.	TRBJ2-3	CASSPSFGDTQYF	TGTGCCAGCAGCCCTTCCTTTGGAGATACGCAGTATTTT
TRBV20-1	.	10	.	TRBJ2-7	CSAVEYEQYF	TGCAGTGCTGTAGAATACGAGCAGTACTTC
TRBV6-1	.	16	.	TRBJ1-6	CASSEAPTVGPSPLHF	TGTGCCAGCAGTGAAGCCCCGACAGTTGGACCGTCACCCCTCCACTTT
TRBV9	.	13	.	TRBJ2-7	CASSVAGALEQYF	TGTGCCAGCAGCGTAGCGGGAGCCCTGGAGCAGTACTTC
TRBV28	few	15	.	TRBJ2-7	CASSSSHRVGYEQYF	TGTGCCAGCAGTTCATCCCACAGGGTTGGGTACGAGCAGTACTTC